A selection of T cell receptor beta chains follows, all from one sample in a study of immune evolution from preneoplasia to lung adenocarcinoma. Repertoires were generated with immunoSEQ multiplex PCR, while TCRdb's copy carries only in-frame clones and drops some. The sample comprises 10,000 or so clones, 78% of which are singletons, and around 4.9% rests with the top ten. Sequences were obtained from FFPE minimally invasive lung adenocarcinoma tissue. These receptors were taken from a person between 65 and 80 years old with lung adenocarcinoma. Both conserved end residues are part of each CDR3. Not all rows give a size; the values are once, few, many and, for expanded clones, a class.

cdr3_aa j_call clone_size v_call
CASTLSPIRSGEKLFF TRBJ1-4 - TRBV2
CASSSDSGPNTGELFF TRBJ2-2 - TRBV7-3
CASRLHGEGNTIYF TRBJ1-3 - TRBV27
CASSAGTPWDTQYF TRBJ2-3 - TRBV7-8
CASVQKVYYEQYF TRBJ2-7 - TRBV5-1
CASERDGNEKLFF TRBJ1-4 - TRBV2
CASSYYLGGELFF TRBJ2-2 few TRBV27
CASSVGLAGVFGELFF TRBJ2-2 - TRBV9
CASSQGQVAEKLFF TRBJ1-4 few TRBV4-2
CASSHISTDTQYF TRBJ2-3 - TRBV18
CASSQDRTGDGYTF TRBJ1-2 - TRBV4-2
CASSPTDGASGNTIYF TRBJ1-3 once TRBV18
CASSPPGQGRETQYF TRBJ2-5 - TRBV18
CSARELTEAFF TRBJ1-1 few TRBV20-1
CASRFGTEAFF TRBJ1-1 once TRBV7-9
CASSLGQNYGKLFF TRBJ1-4 - TRBV18
CASSYDNTEAFF TRBJ1-1 - TRBV11-3
CASRPQGPDTQYF TRBJ2-3 - TRBV27
CASSFGTDTDTQYF TRBJ2-3 - TRBV5-1
CAISWPDHGYTF TRBJ1-2 few TRBV10-3
CASGNAGSYEQYF TRBJ2-7 - TRBV6-1
CASSLTWTPEETQYF TRBJ2-5 - TRBV7-9
CASSDDGTGELFF TRBJ2-2 - TRBV5-1
CAWSVLVGSTDTQYF TRBJ2-3 - TRBV30
CASRGFSYNQPQHF TRBJ1-5 - TRBV19
CASSPPQGEKLFF TRBJ1-4 - TRBV18
CASSLFQGGLYEQYF TRBJ2-7 - TRBV7-2
CASRPWGGSATNEKLFF TRBJ1-4 - TRBV5-8
CASPLGFRNGQNTEAFF TRBJ1-1 - TRBV5-8
CASNPGQGDQPQHF TRBJ1-5 - TRBV7-6
CASSFLLAGYNEQFF TRBJ2-1 - TRBV7-9
CASRKGDSYSNQPQHF TRBJ1-5 - TRBV2
CASSLGRLDYTDTQYF TRBJ2-3 - TRBV5-8
CATTRTGVNTEAFF TRBJ1-1 - TRBV15
CASTATSFREQYF TRBJ2-7 - TRBV25-1
CASSLRGNTEAFF TRBJ1-1 - TRBV7-3
CAWRRGRFYEQYF TRBJ2-7 - TRBV30